These 18 T cell receptor beta chains were all obtained from the same sample, sequenced in a study of cytomegalovirus exposure and HLA in healthy donors. PCR used 60 Vbeta primers and 13 Jbeta primers. Assay: immunoSEQ multiplex PCR; the TCRdb copy retains only in-frame clones and omits some. The sample shows about 130,000 clones, approximately 80% of them seen only once. The specimen sequenced was PBMCs. Receptors were obtained from a woman aged 40 to 55 in good health and CMV-seropositive.

The chain has TRBV7-3 and TRBJ1-2; the D gene is possibly TRBD1 (5 bases). The CDR3 sequence is 13 residues long. Trimming stripped 4 bases from V and 8 bases from J, with 14 bases between. Germline V gene data show CDR1 as SGHTA and CDR2 as FQGTGA. CDR3 region: CASSSKAGYGYTF. Here the CDR3 DNA reads TGTGCCAGCAGCTCAAAAGCAGGGTACGGCTACACCTTC.

The chain uses TRBV2 and TRBJ2-5, with 9 bases identical to TRBD2. Germline CDR1 reads SNHLY; CDR2 reads FYNNEI. The V segment lost 3 bases and the J segment 5 bases; nucleotides outside the gene matches: 7. The CDR3 consists of 15 residues. Written as DNA, the CDR3 is TGTGCCAGCAGTGAGAATAGCGGGAGTCTTGAGACCCAGTACTTC. Amino acid sequence: CASSENSGSLETQYF.

V gene TRBV27 combines with J gene TRBJ2-7; D is possibly TRBD2 (6 bases). Germline CDR1 reads MNHEY; CDR2 reads SMNVEV (reference sequence). V was pared by 6 bases and J by 8 bases, with 20 bases between. This CDR3 spans 14 amino acids. CDR3 nucleotide sequence: TGTGCCAGCAGCATCCTCGGGGGTATAGAAAAGCAGTACTTC. Its protein is CASSILGGIEKQYF.

The rearrangement joins TRBV5-1 to TRBJ2-7, with D maybe TRBD2 (5 bases). Per the germline V gene, CDR1 is SGHRS and CDR2 is YFSETQ. V lost 4 bases to trimming and J lost 7 bases, with 18 bases between them. The CDR3 sequence is 14 residues long. This chain's CDR3 is CASSVPEAPKEQYF. Written as DNA, the CDR3 is TGCGCCAGCAGCGTACCGGAGGCCCCTAAGGAGCAGTACTTC.

The chain is built from TRBV28 and TRBJ1-5; D possibly corresponds to TRBD1 (5 bases). The germline V gene has CDR1 MDHEN and CDR2 SYDVKM. The CDR3 spans 16 residues. Deletions cut 6 bases from V and 8 bases from J, with 23 bases between. CDR3 amino acids: CASSPRREGHLKPQHF. The CDR3 DNA reads as TGTGCCAGCAGCCCCCGTAGGGAGGGGCATTTGAAGCCCCAGCATTTT.

V usage is TRBV6-1 and J usage is TRBJ1-2; the match to TRBD1 covers 10 bases. V was pared by 10 bases and J by 4 bases, with 12 bases of the junction left unmatched. Germline-derived CDR1 and CDR2 are MNHNS and SASEGT. The CDR3 contains 15 residues. The CDR3 DNA follows: TGTGCCACTGAACCCGGGACAGGGGTCACCTATGGCTACACCTTC. Protein product: CATEPGTGVTYGYTF.

The chain carries TRBV5-4 and TRBJ2-1; TRBD2 agrees at 7 bases. CDR1 is SGHNT, CDR2 YYREEE, per germline (reference sequence). CDR3 size: 14 residues. Germline trimming cut 2 bases from V and 8 bases from J; bases unmatched to any gene: 7. The CDR3 loop is CASSFSGGIHEQFF. The DNA of the CDR3 is TGTGCCAGCAGCTTCTCCGGGGGGATCCATGAGCAGTTCTTC. Full variable domain (missing parts from reference TRBV5-4 and TRBJ2-1): ETGVTQSPTHLIKTRGQQVTLRCSSQSGHNTVSWYQQALGQGPQFIFQYYREEENGRGNFPPRFSGLQFPNYSSELNVNALELDDSALYLCASSFSGGIHEQFFGPGTRLTVL.

In regard to this clone: Other DNA sequences within the sample encode an identical CDR3. The chain is built from TRBV5-1 and TRBJ2-2, with unresolved D. Trimming took off 3 bases at V and 0 bases at J, with 6 bases between the two ends. Looked up from germline, CDR1 is SGHRS and CDR2 is YFSETQ. This CDR3 region has 14 residues. CDR3 region: CASSSTANTGELFF. The CDR3 coding sequence is TGCGCCAGCAGCTCAACAGCGAACACCGGGGAGCTGTTTTTT.

This clone was seen only once. The chain combines TRBV10-2 with TRBJ2-1; D may be TRBD2 (6 bases). Deletions cut 6 bases from V and 13 bases from J, with 19 bases between. Germline CDR1 WSHSY, CDR2 SAAADI. This CDR3 region has 13 residues. The CDR3 nucleotides are TGCGCCAGCAGGGAGGGACTCTCGTCTTTTCAGTTCTTC. Translated: CASREGLSSFQFF.

Here the CDR3 DNA reads TGTGCCAGCAGCTTAGCAAGACAGGCAGCCTACGAGCAGTACTTC. Translated, it gives CASSLARQAAYEQYF. V gene TRBV13 combines with J gene TRBJ2-7; TRBD1 might be the D (6 bases). The CDR3 contains 15 residues. Looked up from germline, CDR1 is PRHDT and CDR2 is FYEKMQ (reference sequence). V lost 1 base and J lost 2, with 12 bases in between.

In regard to this clone: At the DNA level, this CDR3 is encoded by other sequences in the same sample as well. The chain recombines TRBV5-1 with TRBJ2-3; D is undetermined. CDR1 SGHRS and CDR2 YFSETQ come from the germline V gene. The CDR3 spans 11 residues. Trimming removed 4 bases at V and 3 bases at J, with 3 bases between. CDR3 loop: CASSLTDTQYF. DNA of the CDR3: TGCGCCAGCAGCCTTACAGATACGCAGTATTTT.

CDR3 DNA sequence: TGTGCCAGTAGCCGGGACAGAGATGGGGCCAACGTCCTGACTTTC. It codes for CASSRDRDGANVLTF. The chain couples TRBV19 to TRBJ2-6; 7 nucleotides line up with TRBD1. V lost 6 bases to trimming and J lost 3 bases; unmatched junction nucleotides: 5. This CDR3 is built from 15 residues. Germline CDR1 LNHDA, CDR2 SQIVND (reference sequence).

The chain carries TRBV28 and TRBJ2-1, with 10 bases aligning to TRBD1. V gave up 6 bases and J gave up 6 bases; unmatched junction bases: 8. Germline assignment: CDR1 MDHEN and CDR2 SYDVKM. This CDR3 contains 15 residues. CDR3 residues: CASRIRDRGPNEQFF. Here the CDR3 DNA reads TGTGCCAGCAGGATCCGGGACAGGGGCCCCAATGAGCAGTTCTTC. Using reference TRBV28 and TRBJ2-1 for the parts outside the CDR3, the full variable domain is DVKVTQSSRYLVKRTGEKVFLECVQDMDHENMFWYRQDPGLGLRLIYFSYDVKMKEKGDIPEGYSVSREKKERFSLILESASTNQTSMYLCASRIRDRGPNEQFFGPGTRLTVL.

This clone was recorded a few times. This chain links TRBV5-1 with TRBJ2-1; 8 bases map to TRBD2. Germline-derived CDR1 and CDR2 are SGHRS and YFSETQ. Trimming took 4 bases from V and 12 from J; bases not matched to a gene: 24. The CDR3 spans 18 residues. In DNA, the CDR3 is TGCGCCAGCAGCCGGGAGCCAATCGTGGCTAGCGGGTACCCCGGGCAGTTCTTC. Its translation is CASSREPIVASGYPGQFF.

A remark on this clone: Germline and junction disagree at one end, which may indicate a read error. V is TRBV7-9 and J is TRBJ2-7, with a weak D call TRBD2 (6 bases). CDR3 length equals 14 residues. Germline values: CDR1 SEHNR, CDR2 FQNEAQ (reference sequence). CDR3 bases: TGTTCCAGCAGCTTAACCGGGAGTGGGTACGAGCAGTACTTC. Its protein is CSSSLTGSGYEQYF. The entire variable domain, with the rest obtained from reference TRBV7-9 and TRBJ2-7, is as follows: DTGVSQNPRHKITKRGQNVTFRCDPISEHNRLYWYRQTLGQGPEFLTYFQNEAQLEKSRLLSDRFSAERPKGSFSTLEIQRTEQGDSAMYLCSSSLTGSGYEQYFGPGTRLTVT.

CDR3 amino acids: CAWSPLEGRNQPQHF. In DNA, the CDR3 is TGTGCCTGGAGTCCCCTGGAGGGGCGCAATCAGCCCCAGCATTTT. The chain carries TRBV30 and TRBJ1-5; D may be TRBD1 (5 bases). Germline V CDR1 and CDR2: GTSNPN, SVGIG (reference sequence). Trimming took 2 bases from V and 2 from J, leaving 13 bases between them. This CDR3 has 15 amino acids.

The rearrangement links TRBV27 to TRBJ1-5; 10 bases fit TRBD1. The CDR3 covers 14 residues. Germline V CDR1 and CDR2: MNHEY, SMNVEV (reference sequence). With 6 bases clipped from V and 7 bases from J, the junction kept 6 bases outside the gene matches. Here the CDR3 DNA reads TGTGCCAGCAGCGACAGGGGGCAGGGACAGCCCCAGCATTTT. Residues: CASSDRGQGQPQHF.

The chain combines TRBV6-5 with TRBJ2-3; TRBD1 matches at 10 bases. There are 14 residues in the CDR3. Germline CDR1 and CDR2: MNHEY and SVGAGI. V lost 6 bases and J lost 5; bases outside the gene matches: 5. CDR3: CASRYRDRGDTQYF. The CDR3 DNA sequence: TGTGCCAGCAGATACCGGGACAGGGGAGATACGCAGTATTTT.